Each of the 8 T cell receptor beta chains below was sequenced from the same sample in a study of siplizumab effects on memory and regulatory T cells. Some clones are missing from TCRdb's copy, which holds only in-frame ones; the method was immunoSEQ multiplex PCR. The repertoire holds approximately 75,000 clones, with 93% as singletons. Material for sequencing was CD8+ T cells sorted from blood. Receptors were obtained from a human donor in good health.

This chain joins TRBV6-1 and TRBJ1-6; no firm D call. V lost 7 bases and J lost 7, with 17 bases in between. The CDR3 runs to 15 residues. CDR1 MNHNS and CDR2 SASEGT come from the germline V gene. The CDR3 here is CASTQVTAENSPLHF. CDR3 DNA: TGTGCCAGCACTCAAGTCACAGCTGAGAATTCACCCCTCCACTTT.

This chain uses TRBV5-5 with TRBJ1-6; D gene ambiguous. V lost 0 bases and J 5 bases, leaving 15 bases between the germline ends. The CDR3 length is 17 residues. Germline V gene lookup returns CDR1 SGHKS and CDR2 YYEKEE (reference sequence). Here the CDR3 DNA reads TGTGCCAGCAGCTTGGTAGCGACACCGTCGGATAATTCACCCCTCCACTTT. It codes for CASSLVATPSDNSPLHF.

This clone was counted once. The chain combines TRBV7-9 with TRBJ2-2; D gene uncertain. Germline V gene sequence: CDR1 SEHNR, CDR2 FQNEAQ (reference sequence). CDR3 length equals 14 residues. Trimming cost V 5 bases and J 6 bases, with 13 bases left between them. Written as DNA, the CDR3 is TGTGCCAGCAGCCCTTTAGTAGCCTCCGGGGAGCTGTTTTTT. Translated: CASSPLVASGELFF.

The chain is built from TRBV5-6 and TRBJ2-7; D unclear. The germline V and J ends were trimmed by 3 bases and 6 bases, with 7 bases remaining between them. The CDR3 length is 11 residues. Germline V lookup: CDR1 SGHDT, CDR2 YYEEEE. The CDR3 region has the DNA TGTGCCAGCAGCTCGTCCACCGAGCAGTACTTC. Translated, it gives CASSSSTEQYF.

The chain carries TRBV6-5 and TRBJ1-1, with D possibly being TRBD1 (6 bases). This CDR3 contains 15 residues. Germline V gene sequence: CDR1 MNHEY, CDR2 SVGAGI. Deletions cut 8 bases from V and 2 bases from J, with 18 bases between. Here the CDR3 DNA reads TGTGCCAGCCTAAACCCCGGACAGATAAACACTGAAGCTTTCTTT. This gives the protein CASLNPGQINTEAFF.

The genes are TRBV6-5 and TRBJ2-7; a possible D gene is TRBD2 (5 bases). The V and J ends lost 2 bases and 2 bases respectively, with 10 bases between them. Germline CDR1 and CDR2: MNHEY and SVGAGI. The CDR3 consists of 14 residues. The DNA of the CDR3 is TGTGCCAGCAGTTACCTCCCGGGGACCTACGAGCAGTACTTC. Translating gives CASSYLPGTYEQYF.

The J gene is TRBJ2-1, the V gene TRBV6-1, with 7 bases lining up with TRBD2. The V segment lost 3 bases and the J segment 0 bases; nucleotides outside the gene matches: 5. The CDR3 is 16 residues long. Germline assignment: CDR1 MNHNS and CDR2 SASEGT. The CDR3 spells CASSDAAGSSYNEQFF. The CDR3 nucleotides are TGTGCCAGCAGTGATGCAGCGGGGAGCTCCTACAATGAGCAGTTCTTC.

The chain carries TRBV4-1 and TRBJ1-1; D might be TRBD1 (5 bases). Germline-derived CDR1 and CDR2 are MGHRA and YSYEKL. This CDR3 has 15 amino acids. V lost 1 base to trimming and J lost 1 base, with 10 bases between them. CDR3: CASSQGGEWNTEAFF. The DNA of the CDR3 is TGCGCCAGCAGCCAAGGGGGGGAATGGAACACTGAAGCTTTCTTT.